The 32 T cell receptor beta chains reported below all come from one sample, sequenced in a study of memory CD4+ T cells and cytomegalovirus serostatus. Some clones are missing from TCRdb's copy, which holds only in-frame ones; the method was immunoSEQ multiplex PCR. The sample shows some 50,000 clones, 70% to 80% of them seen only once. The sort gate was single viable CD3+CD4+CD8-CD45RO+ cells for memory CD4+ T cells. Sequencing was carried out using memory CD4+ T cells from blood. These receptors were obtained from an adult in good health and CMV-seronegative.

V is TRBV19 and J is TRBJ1-5; no clear D gene. There are 15 residues in the CDR3. CDR1 is LNHDA and CDR2 is SQIVND in the germline V gene (reference sequence). V lost 8 bases to trimming and J lost 7 bases, with 21 bases between them. The CDR3 is CASAFRTELDQPQHF. The CDR3 DNA reads TGTGCCAGTGCCTTCCGGACCGAACTAGACCAGCCCCAGCATTTT. Looking up the rest from reference TRBV19 and TRBJ1-5 gives the full variable domain: DGGITQSPKYLFRKEGQNVTLSCEQNLNHDAMYWYRQDPGQGLRLIYYSQIVNDFQKGDIAEGYSVSREKKESFPLTVTSAQKNPTAFYLCASAFRTELDQPQHFGDGTRLSIL.

CDR3 in DNA: TGTGCCAGCTCACCCGGGGTCTTGAATCAGCCCCAGCATTTT. This sequence encodes CASSPGVLNQPQHF. The chain links TRBV18 to TRBJ1-5, with D hard to call. Trimming cost V 3 bases and J 4 bases, with 10 bases left between them. Germline CDR1 KGHSH, CDR2 LQKENI. CDR3 length: 14 residues.

This chain connects TRBV4-2 to TRBJ1-6, with D perhaps TRBD1 (5 bases). Trimming pared 0 bases from V and 10 bases from J, leaving 16 bases between. This CDR3 is built from 16 residues. From germline, CDR1 is LGHNA and CDR2 YNFKEQ. CDR3 nucleotides: TGTGCCAGCAGCCAAGATTGGGCAGGGCTTGGGTCACCCCTCCACTTT. Amino acids: CASSQDWAGLGSPLHF.

The V gene is TRBV28, the J gene TRBJ1-1; D not certain. The germline CDR1 and CDR2 sequences are MDHEN and SYDVKM. This CDR3 has 11 residues. V was shortened by 7 bases and J by 0 bases, with 3 bases between the two germline ends. The CDR3 spells CASIMNTEAFF. As DNA, the CDR3 is TGTGCCAGCATTATGAACACTGAAGCTTTCTTT. Looking up the rest from reference TRBV28 and TRBJ1-1 gives the full variable domain: DVKVTQSSRYLVKRTGEKVFLECVQDMDHENMFWYRQDPGLGLRLIYFSYDVKMKEKGDIPEGYSVSREKKERFSLILESASTNQTSMYLCASIMNTEAFFGQGTRLTVV.

The chain couples TRBV29-1 to TRBJ2-2; D is possibly TRBD2 (7 bases). This CDR3 has 13 residues. V was trimmed by 4 bases and J by 4 bases, leaving 10 bases between them. The V gene's germline CDR1 is SQVTM and CDR2 ANQGSEA. The CDR3 reads CSVVRGGTGELFF. In DNA form, the CDR3 reads TGCAGCGTTGTAAGGGGGGGCACCGGGGAGCTGTTTTTT.

This rearrangement joins TRBV6-6 to TRBJ1-2; D gene uncertain. This CDR3 spans 12 amino acids. Between the trimmed V and J ends, which lost 6 bases and 6 bases, there was a span of 11 bases. In germline, CDR1 is MNHNY, CDR2 SVGAGI (reference sequence). The CDR3 protein is CASSRQSDGYTF. Written as DNA, the CDR3 is TGTGCCAGCAGCCGCCAAAGTGATGGCTACACCTTC.

This chain joins TRBV5-4 and TRBJ1-6; D is ambiguous. The germline V gene has CDR1 SGHNT and CDR2 YYREEE (reference sequence). V was cut by 4 bases and J by 6 bases, with 11 bases left in between. The CDR3 is 14 residues long. CDR3 in DNA: TGTGCCAGCAGCCGGGTGGCGGGTAATTCACCCCTCCACTTT. Translated, it gives CASSRVAGNSPLHF.

This chain links TRBV11-2 with TRBJ1-1; perhaps TRBD1 as D (5 bases). Trimming took off 4 bases at V and 4 bases at J, with 16 bases between the two ends. The CDR3 has 15 amino acids. CDR1 and CDR2 (germline): SGHAT, FQNNGV. CDR3 sequence reads: CASSSRAGRGTEAFF. The CDR3 nucleotides are TGTGCCAGCAGCTCGAGGGCCGGGAGGGGCACTGAAGCTTTCTTT.

V is TRBV5-1 and J is TRBJ2-4; 8 nucleotides agree with TRBD2. Germline CDR1 SGHRS, CDR2 YFSETQ. This CDR3 comprises 16 residues. Trimming at V came to 4 bases and at J to 1 base, leaving 7 bases not matched to a gene. The CDR3 DNA follows: TGCGCCAGCAGCCAGGAGGGCGGGGGGGCCAAAAACATTCAGTACTTC. Residues: CASSQEGGGAKNIQYF.

The chain links TRBV19 to TRBJ2-7; TRBD2 matches 10 bases. V lost 4 bases and J lost 3; bases outside the gene matches: 12. The CDR3 spans 17 residues. Germline V gives CDR1 LNHDA, CDR2 SQIVND (reference sequence). The CDR3 is CASSTPLAGVLNYEQYF. The DNA of the CDR3 is TGTGCCAGTAGTACCCCCCTAGCGGGGGTCCTTAACTACGAGCAGTACTTC. The entire variable domain, with the rest obtained from reference TRBV19 and TRBJ2-7, is as follows: DGGITQSPKYLFRKEGQNVTLSCEQNLNHDAMYWYRQDPGQGLRLIYYSQIVNDFQKGDIAEGYSVSREKKESFPLTVTSAQKNPTAFYLCASSTPLAGVLNYEQYFGPGTRLTVT.

V is TRBV6-5 and J is TRBJ2-7; 10 bases align to TRBD2. CDR3 size: 14 residues. Trimming cost V 7 bases and J 5 bases; bases outside gene matches: 8. Germline-derived CDR1 and CDR2 are MNHEY and SVGAGI. The DNA for the CDR3 is TGTGCCAGCAATAGAGCGGGAGGGTTACACGAGCAGTACTTC. It encodes CASNRAGGLHEQYF.

V usage is TRBV28 and J usage is TRBJ2-3; D unresolved. Germline values: CDR1 MDHEN, CDR2 SYDVKM. CDR3 length: 12 amino acids. Trimming cost V 3 bases and J 7 bases, with 8 bases left between them. DNA of the CDR3: TGTGCCAGCAGTTTTGGATCTCATACGCAGTATTTT. This translates into CASSFGSHTQYF.

This clone came up many times. The rearrangement uses TRBV6-5 and TRBJ1-2, with 7 nucleotides matching TRBD1. CDR3 size: 15 residues. Trimming removed 5 bases from V and 4 bases from J; junction bases left unmatched: 10. Germline-derived CDR1 and CDR2 are MNHEY and SVGAGI. This CDR3 is CASSVTLQGTYGYTF. CDR3 nucleotides: TGTGCCAGCAGTGTTACGTTACAGGGGACCTATGGCTACACCTTC.

The chain carries TRBV7-8 and TRBJ1-2; tentative D call: TRBD1 (5 bases). The CDR3 is made up of 14 amino acids. V gave up 0 bases and J gave up 4 bases, with 9 bases separating them. Germline CDR1 and CDR2: SGHVS and FQNEAQ. This CDR3 reads CASSLAGALYGYTF. Written as DNA, the CDR3 is TGTGCCAGCAGCTTAGCCGGGGCCCTCTATGGCTACACCTTC.

The V and J genes are TRBV19 and TRBJ1-6; D may be TRBD1 (6 bases). Per the germline V gene, CDR1 is LNHDA and CDR2 is SQIVND (reference sequence). Trimming took 6 bases from V and 9 from J, leaving 21 bases between them. The length of the CDR3 is 16 residues. The CDR3 spells CASSNLQQGRGSPLHF. The CDR3 DNA sequence: TGTGCCAGTAGCAACCTTCAACAGGGTAGGGGTTCACCCCTCCACTTT.

This clone has only one observation. This chain connects TRBV27 to TRBJ2-7; D possibly corresponds to TRBD1 (6 bases). Between the trimmed V and J ends, which lost 6 bases and 7 bases, there was a span of 19 bases. Germline V gene data show CDR1 as MNHEY and CDR2 as SMNVEV (reference sequence). The CDR3 consists of 14 residues. CDR3 residues: CASSRNYQQGEQYF. In DNA form, the CDR3 reads TGTGCCAGCAGCCGAAACTACCAGCAGGGGGAGCAGTACTTC.

The V gene is TRBV11-1, the J gene TRBJ2-2, with 7 bases lining up with TRBD1. V trimming: 0 bases; J trimming: 3 bases; junction bases outside the gene matches: 7. Germline values: CDR1 SGHAT, CDR2 FQDESV (reference sequence). The CDR3 is 17 amino acids. The CDR3 loop is CASSLASTGSYTGELFF. The CDR3 bases are TGTGCCAGCAGCTTAGCCTCGACAGGGTCGTACACCGGGGAGCTGTTTTTT.

This clone was seen more than once but under ten times. The chain is built from TRBV7-9 and TRBJ2-7, with TRBD2 matching 13 bases. The J segment lost 2 bases and the V segment lost 4 bases, leaving 5 bases of the junction unmatched. The CDR3 is 16 amino acids. CDR1 is SEHNR and CDR2 is FQNEAQ in the germline V gene (reference sequence). This CDR3 is CASSSRGLAGAYEQYF. The CDR3 DNA reads TGTGCCAGCAGCTCGCGAGGACTAGCGGGAGCCTACGAGCAGTACTTC.

The chain couples TRBV13 to TRBJ2-7, with TRBD1 identical over 9 bases. With V trimmed by 6 bases and J by 2 bases, 8 bases remained unmatched. The CDR3 totals 15 residues. Per germline, CDR1 PRHDT and CDR2 FYEKMQ (reference sequence). CDR3 sequence: CASSDSRQGAYEQYF. CDR3 bases: TGTGCCAGCAGTGACTCCCGACAGGGGGCCTACGAGCAGTACTTC.

The chain combines TRBV5-1 with TRBJ1-1, with 8 bases lining up with TRBD1. The ends lost 4 bases at V and 11 bases at J; junction bases unmatched: 13. The germline CDR1 and CDR2 sequences are SGHRS and YFSETQ. The CDR3 contains 14 residues. The CDR3 region has the DNA TGCGCCAGCAGCCAAGGGGCAGGGGGCAGTTTGGCTTTCTTT. This encodes CASSQGAGGSLAFF.

The rearrangement joins TRBV15 to TRBJ2-2, with 7 bases aligning to TRBD1. This CDR3 comprises 17 residues. Germline V gives CDR1 LNHNV, CDR2 YYDKDF (reference sequence). V lost 3 bases to trimming and J lost 1 base; unmatched junction nucleotides: 8. CDR3 nucleotide sequence: TGTGCCACCAGCAGGGGTGACAGGGTCCTGAACACCGGGGAGCTGTTTTTT. It translates to CATSRGDRVLNTGELFF.

This clone turned up a few times. The chain recombines TRBV5-1 with TRBJ2-3; weak D call: TRBD1 (5 bases). The CDR3 is 15 amino acids. The germline V and J ends were trimmed by 4 bases and 0 bases, with 12 bases remaining between them. The germline V gene has CDR1 SGHRS and CDR2 YFSETQ. The CDR3 DNA sequence: TGCGCCAGCAGCCCGGACACAACTAGCACAGATACGCAGTATTTT. Protein: CASSPDTTSTDTQYF.

The chain links TRBV19 to TRBJ2-3, with 9 bases lining up with TRBD1. Germline CDR1 reads LNHDA; CDR2 reads SQIVND (reference sequence). The CDR3 has 14 amino acids. V was pared by 1 base and J by 4 bases, with 0 bases of the junction left unmatched. CDR3 region: CASSIGTGADTQYF. CDR3 bases: TGTGCCAGTAGTATAGGGACAGGGGCAGATACGCAGTATTTT.

This chain uses TRBV11-2 with TRBJ2-1; either TRBD1 or TRBD2 may fit D (5 bases each). The CDR3 is made up of 14 amino acids. Germline V gives CDR1 SGHAT, CDR2 FQNNGV. V gave up 4 bases and J gave up 13 bases, with 20 bases separating them. The DNA for the CDR3 is TGTGCCAGCAGCTCCCGGCTAGCAGGGAATCTCCAGTTCTTC. It codes for CASSSRLAGNLQFF. Full variable domain (rest looked up from reference TRBV11-2 and TRBJ2-1): EAGVAQSPRYKIIEKRQSVAFWCNPISGHATLYWYQQILGQGPKLLIQFQNNGVVDDSQLPKDRFSAERLKGVDSTLKIQPAKLEDSAVYLCASSSRLAGNLQFFGPGTRLTVL.

J is TRBJ1-2 and V is TRBV9; D not resolved. CDR1 and CDR2 (germline): SGDLS, YYNGEE. CDR3 length: 15 amino acids. Trimming removed 4 bases at V and 1 base at J, with 14 bases between. DNA of the CDR3: TGTGCCAGCAGCCCCCTTAATAGGGTTAACTATGGCTACACCTTC. This gives the protein CASSPLNRVNYGYTF.

This chain uses TRBV10-3 with TRBJ2-7; 7 bases agree with TRBD1. Germline trimming cut 6 bases from V and 0 bases from J; bases unmatched to any gene: 5. The CDR3 has 14 amino acids. The V gene's germline CDR1 is ENHRY and CDR2 SYGVKD. CDR3 nucleotides: TGTGCCATCAGGCAGACAGGGAGCTCCTACGAGCAGTACTTC. It is translated as CAIRQTGSSYEQYF.

The V call is TRBV4-3, the J call TRBJ1-1, with a weak D call TRBD1 (6 bases). Germline V gene lookup returns CDR1 LGHNA and CDR2 YSLEER. The CDR3 is made up of 15 amino acids. The V gene lost 0 bases and the J gene lost 1 base, with 9 bases spanning the gap. CDR3 residues: CASSQDLDRNTEAFF. The DNA for the CDR3 is TGCGCCAGCAGCCAAGATCTGGACAGGAACACTGAAGCTTTCTTT.

The chain carries TRBV7-8 and TRBJ1-1; D call uncertain. The CDR3 consists of 12 residues. From germline, CDR1 is SGHVS and CDR2 FQNEAQ. The V gene lost 5 bases and the J gene lost 5 bases, with 9 bases spanning the gap. CDR3 loop: CASSHSATEAFF. The CDR3 DNA reads TGTGCCAGCAGCCATTCCGCGACTGAAGCTTTCTTT.

V and J are TRBV14 and TRBJ2-1; D not resolved. The CDR3 extends over 14 amino acids. Germline CDR1 SGHDN, CDR2 FVKESK. V lost 7 bases and J lost 7, with 17 bases in between. In DNA form, the CDR3 reads TGTGCCAGCAACAAGCGAGCGTTGGGGAATGAGCAGTTCTTC. This codes for CASNKRALGNEQFF.

The chain carries TRBV5-1 and TRBJ2-3; possibly TRBD2 for D (6 bases). Germline V gives CDR1 SGHRS, CDR2 YFSETQ. V gave up 1 base and J gave up 1 base, with 10 bases separating them. This CDR3 spans 15 amino acids. As DNA, the CDR3 is TGCGCCAGCAGCTTGAGCGGGTCCCGCACAGATACGCAGTATTTT. Translating it yields CASSLSGSRTDTQYF.

J is TRBJ1-5 and V is TRBV27, with D uncertain. The CDR3 consists of 13 residues. Germline assignment: CDR1 MNHEY and CDR2 SMNVEV (reference sequence). The DNA of the CDR3 is TGTCGTTCGAGGTCACATAGCAATCAGCCCCAGCATTTT. Encoded protein: CRSRSHSNQPQHF.

This chain connects TRBV7-2 to TRBJ2-3; D is unclear. Per germline, CDR1 SGHTA and CDR2 FQGNSA. The CDR3 contains 13 residues. V dropped 0 bases and J dropped 6 bases, with 7 bases sitting between them. This chain's CDR3 is CASSLARSDTQYF. As DNA, the CDR3 is TGTGCCAGCAGCTTAGCTCGCTCGGATACGCAGTATTTT.